The rows below give T cell receptor beta chains drawn from one sample of a study of T cell repertoires and HLA-DP antigens. Using immunoSEQ multiplex PCR, the repertoire was profiled, and TCRdb retains in-frame clones only, with some absent. The table shows approximately 110,000 clones, with about 91% occurring only once. The antigens these receptors bind are not known. The specimen was CD4+ T cells from PBMCs. The source of these receptors is a woman younger than 30 in good health and CMV-seronegative. CDR3s include the opening cysteine and the closing phenylalanine or tryptophan. D genes are given only for firm matches. Clone size is stated in some rows and not others, as once, few, many or a class when expanded.

CAISARGSLSNEQFF	TGTGCCATCAGTGCGCGGGGTTCGCTCAGCAATGAGCAGTTCTTC	15	NA	TRBV10-3	TRBJ2-1	NA
CASSLGLAGETQYF	TGTGCCAGCAGCTTAGGGCTAGCGGGAGAGACCCAGTACTTC	14	NA	TRBV7-9	TRBJ2-5	TRBD2
CASSGGVGQGAQKTQYF	TGTGCCAGCAGCGGCGGGGTGGGACAGGGGGCTCAGAAGACCCAGTACTTC	17	NA	TRBV7-2	TRBJ2-5	TRBD1
CASSLGTRGTGSYNNEQFF	TGTGCCAGCAGCTTAGGTACCAGGGGCACGGGCTCCTACAACAATGAGCAGTTCTTC	19	NA	TRBV11-2	TRBJ2-1	NA
CASSVGTSVGTQYF	TGTGCCAGCAGCGTGGGGACTAGCGTGGGTACGCAGTATTTT	14	NA	TRBV9	TRBJ2-3	TRBD2
CASSQGASSKFF	TGTGCCAGCAGCCAGGGGGCTAGCAGTAAGTTCTTC	12	NA	TRBV28	TRBJ2-1	TRBD1
CASSGGRPLPLHF	TGTGCCAGCAGCGGGGGCAGGCCTCTACCCCTCCACTTT	13	NA	TRBV7-2	TRBJ1-6	NA
CASSLSHTEAFF	TGTGCCAGCAGCTTGAGTCACACTGAAGCTTTCTTT	12	NA	TRBV5-5	TRBJ1-1	NA
CASSWTWGYTF	TGTGCCAGCAGTTGGACGTGGGGCTACACCTTC	11	NA	TRBV28	TRBJ1-2	NA
CAIAPLDGIVTEAFF	TGTGCCATCGCCCCATTGGACGGTATAGTCACTGAAGCTTTCTTT	15	once	TRBV10-3	TRBJ1-1	NA
CASSRTSGYNEQFF	TGTGCCAGCAGTCGGACTAGCGGGTACAATGAGCAGTTCTTC	14	NA	TRBV28	TRBJ2-1	TRBD2
CASMGNPGQNSPLHF	TGTGCCAGCATGGGGAACCCCGGGCAAAATTCACCCCTCCACTTT	15	NA	TRBV28	TRBJ1-6	NA
CASSLGLHSVPEQFF	TGCGCCAGCAGCTTGGGGCTCCATAGCGTTCCTGAGCAGTTCTTC	15	NA	TRBV5-1	TRBJ2-1	NA
CASSLPSTDTQYF	TGCGCCAGCAGCTTGCCGAGCACAGATACGCAGTATTTT	13	NA	TRBV5-1	TRBJ2-3	NA
CASSERGTGYGYTF	TGTGCCAGCAGTGAACGAGGGACAGGGTATGGCTACACCTTC	14	NA	TRBV6-1	TRBJ1-2	TRBD1
CASSHLLQGSAYEQYF	TGCGCCAGCAGCCACCTCCTCCAGGGGAGCGCCTACGAGCAGTACTTC	16	NA	TRBV4-1	TRBJ2-7	NA
CASSGTVQETQYF	TGTGCCAGCAGCGGAACAGTCCAAGAGACCCAGTACTTC	13	NA	TRBV2	TRBJ2-5	NA
CASRASYEQYF	TGTGCCAGCAGGGCCTCCTACGAGCAGTACTTC	11	NA	TRBV2	TRBJ2-7	NA
CASSLGTASGEKLFF	TGTGCCAGCAGTTTAGGGACAGCCAGTGGGGAAAAACTGTTTTTT	15	once	TRBV28	TRBJ1-4	TRBD1
CASSLYRTPSDEQYF	TGTGCCAGCAGTTTATACAGGACTCCTTCGGACGAGCAGTACTTC	15	NA	TRBV27	TRBJ2-7	NA
CASSLGGGTARDGYTF	TGCGCCAGCAGCTTGGGTGGAGGGACAGCTCGAGATGGCTACACCTTC	16	NA	TRBV5-1	TRBJ1-2	TRBD1
CASSLIPRAANEKLFF	TGCGCCAGCAGCTTGATCCCGAGGGCGGCTAATGAAAAACTGTTTTTT	16	NA	TRBV5-1	TRBJ1-4	NA
CASSSRPNQPQHF	TGTGCCAGCAGCTCACGACCTAATCAGCCCCAGCATTTT	13	NA	TRBV5-6	TRBJ1-5	NA
CASSLVDLAGANVLTF	TGCGCCAGCAGCTTGGTAGATCTAGCTGGGGCCAACGTCCTGACTTTC	16	NA	TRBV5-1	TRBJ2-6	NA
CASSFWTSGGRGTDTQYF	TGTGCCAGCAGTTTTTGGACTAGCGGGGGCAGAGGCACAGATACGCAGTATTTT	18	NA	TRBV28	TRBJ2-3	TRBD2
CASSSTGANEQYF	TGTGCCAGCAGCTCTACGGGGGCGAACGAGCAGTACTTC	13	NA	TRBV7-3	TRBJ2-7	NA
CASTRGTGANVLTF	TGTGCCAGCACAAGGGGCACTGGGGCCAACGTCCTGACTTTC	14	NA	TRBV28	TRBJ2-6	NA
CASSYFGVGAETQYF	TGTGCCAGCAGTTACTTTGGGGTGGGAGCGGAGACCCAGTACTTC	15	NA	TRBV6-5	TRBJ2-5	NA
CASSFSGSSYNEQFF	TGTGCCAGCAGCTTCAGCGGGAGCTCCTACAATGAGCAGTTCTTC	15	NA	TRBV6-6	TRBJ2-1	TRBD2
CAISELGGNYEQYF	TGTGCCATCAGTGAGCTGGGCGGTAACTACGAGCAGTACTTC	14	NA	TRBV10-3	TRBJ2-7	NA
CSASRTDTQYF	TGCAGCGCAAGCCGCACAGATACGCAGTATTTT	11	NA	TRBV20-1	TRBJ2-3	NA
CASSPHGEWYGYTF	TGTGCCAGCAGCCCCCATGGGGAGTGGTATGGCTACACCTTC	14	NA	TRBV14	TRBJ1-2	NA
CSVSGQDQETQYF	TGCAGCGTTTCTGGCCAGGACCAAGAGACCCAGTACTTC	13	once	TRBV29-1	TRBJ2-5	NA
CASSSAGCRFCSYNEQFF	TGTGCCAGCAGTTCGGCAGGGTGTCGTTTTTGCTCCTACAATGAGCAGTTCTTC	18	NA	TRBV21-1	TRBJ2-1	NA
CASSTRTQGFQPQHF	TGTGCCAGTAGTACCCGGACCCAAGGGTTTCAGCCCCAGCATTTT	15	NA	TRBV19	TRBJ1-5	NA
CASEWAVYGYTF	TGTGCCAGCGAGTGGGCGGTCTATGGCTACACCTTC	12	NA	TRBV6-1	TRBJ1-2	NA
CATTPAPGTYGYTF	TGTGCCACCACGCCCGCGCCGGGGACCTATGGCTACACCTTC	14	NA	TRBV6-5	TRBJ1-2	NA
CASSLLGRHQPQHF	TGTGCCAGCAGCTTATTGGGGAGGCATCAGCCCCAGCATTTT	14	NA	TRBV7-2	TRBJ1-5	NA
CASSLGQRRDTQYF	TGTGCCAGCAGCTTGGGGCAGCGACGAGATACGCAGTATTTT	14	NA	TRBV5-4	TRBJ2-3	NA
CAWRSTASGREQFF	TGTGCCTGGAGGTCCACGGCTAGCGGAAGAGAGCAGTTCTTC	14	NA	TRBV30	TRBJ2-1	TRBD2
CASARLGESSYEQYF	TGTGCCAGCGCTCGACTGGGCGAGAGCTCCTACGAGCAGTACTTC	15	NA	TRBV4-2	TRBJ2-7	NA
CASSLWRTGFSTF	TGTGCCAGCAGTTTATGGAGGACAGGCTTCTCCACCTTC	13	NA	TRBV28	TRBJ1-2	TRBD1
CASSVQGARGETQYF	TGTGCCAGCAGCGTTCAGGGGGCGCGGGGGGAGACCCAGTACTTC	15	NA	TRBV9	TRBJ2-5	NA
CAWNTGFSYEQYF	TGTGCCTGGAATACCGGATTCTCCTACGAGCAGTACTTC	13	NA	TRBV30	TRBJ2-7	NA
CASSPRDRVIETQYF	TGTGCCAGCAGCCCCCGGGACAGGGTGATAGAGACCCAGTACTTC	15	NA	TRBV7-2	TRBJ2-5	TRBD1
CASSLNTNEQFF	TGCGCCAGCAGCTTGAATACTAATGAGCAGTTCTTC	12	NA	TRBV5-1	TRBJ2-1	NA